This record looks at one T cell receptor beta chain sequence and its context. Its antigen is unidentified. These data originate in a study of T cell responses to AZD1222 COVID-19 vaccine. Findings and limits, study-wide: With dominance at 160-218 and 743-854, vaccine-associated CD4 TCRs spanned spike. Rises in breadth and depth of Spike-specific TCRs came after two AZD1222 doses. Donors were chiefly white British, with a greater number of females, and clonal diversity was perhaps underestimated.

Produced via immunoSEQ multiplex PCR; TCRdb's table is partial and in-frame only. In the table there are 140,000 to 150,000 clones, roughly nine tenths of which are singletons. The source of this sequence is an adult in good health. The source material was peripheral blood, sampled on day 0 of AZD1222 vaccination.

The CDR3 DNA reads as TGTGCCAGCAGCCTAAGGGGGTCCCCAACTGACAATGAGCAGTTCTTC. Amino acid sequence: CASSLRGSPTDNEQFF. The J gene is TRBJ2-1, the V gene TRBV7-9; possibly TRBD1 for D (6 bases). This CDR3 has 16 residues. The V end lost 5 bases, the J end lost 5 bases, and 19 bases lay between the germline ends. The germline gives CDR1 SEHNR, CDR2 FQNEAQ (reference sequence). Variable domain in full (rest from reference TRBV7-9 and TRBJ2-1): DTGVSQNPRHKITKRGQNVTFRCDPISEHNRLYWYRQTLGQGPEFLTYFQNEAQLEKSRLLSDRFSAERPKGSFSTLEIQRTEQGDSAMYLCASSLRGSPTDNEQFFGPGTRLTVL.